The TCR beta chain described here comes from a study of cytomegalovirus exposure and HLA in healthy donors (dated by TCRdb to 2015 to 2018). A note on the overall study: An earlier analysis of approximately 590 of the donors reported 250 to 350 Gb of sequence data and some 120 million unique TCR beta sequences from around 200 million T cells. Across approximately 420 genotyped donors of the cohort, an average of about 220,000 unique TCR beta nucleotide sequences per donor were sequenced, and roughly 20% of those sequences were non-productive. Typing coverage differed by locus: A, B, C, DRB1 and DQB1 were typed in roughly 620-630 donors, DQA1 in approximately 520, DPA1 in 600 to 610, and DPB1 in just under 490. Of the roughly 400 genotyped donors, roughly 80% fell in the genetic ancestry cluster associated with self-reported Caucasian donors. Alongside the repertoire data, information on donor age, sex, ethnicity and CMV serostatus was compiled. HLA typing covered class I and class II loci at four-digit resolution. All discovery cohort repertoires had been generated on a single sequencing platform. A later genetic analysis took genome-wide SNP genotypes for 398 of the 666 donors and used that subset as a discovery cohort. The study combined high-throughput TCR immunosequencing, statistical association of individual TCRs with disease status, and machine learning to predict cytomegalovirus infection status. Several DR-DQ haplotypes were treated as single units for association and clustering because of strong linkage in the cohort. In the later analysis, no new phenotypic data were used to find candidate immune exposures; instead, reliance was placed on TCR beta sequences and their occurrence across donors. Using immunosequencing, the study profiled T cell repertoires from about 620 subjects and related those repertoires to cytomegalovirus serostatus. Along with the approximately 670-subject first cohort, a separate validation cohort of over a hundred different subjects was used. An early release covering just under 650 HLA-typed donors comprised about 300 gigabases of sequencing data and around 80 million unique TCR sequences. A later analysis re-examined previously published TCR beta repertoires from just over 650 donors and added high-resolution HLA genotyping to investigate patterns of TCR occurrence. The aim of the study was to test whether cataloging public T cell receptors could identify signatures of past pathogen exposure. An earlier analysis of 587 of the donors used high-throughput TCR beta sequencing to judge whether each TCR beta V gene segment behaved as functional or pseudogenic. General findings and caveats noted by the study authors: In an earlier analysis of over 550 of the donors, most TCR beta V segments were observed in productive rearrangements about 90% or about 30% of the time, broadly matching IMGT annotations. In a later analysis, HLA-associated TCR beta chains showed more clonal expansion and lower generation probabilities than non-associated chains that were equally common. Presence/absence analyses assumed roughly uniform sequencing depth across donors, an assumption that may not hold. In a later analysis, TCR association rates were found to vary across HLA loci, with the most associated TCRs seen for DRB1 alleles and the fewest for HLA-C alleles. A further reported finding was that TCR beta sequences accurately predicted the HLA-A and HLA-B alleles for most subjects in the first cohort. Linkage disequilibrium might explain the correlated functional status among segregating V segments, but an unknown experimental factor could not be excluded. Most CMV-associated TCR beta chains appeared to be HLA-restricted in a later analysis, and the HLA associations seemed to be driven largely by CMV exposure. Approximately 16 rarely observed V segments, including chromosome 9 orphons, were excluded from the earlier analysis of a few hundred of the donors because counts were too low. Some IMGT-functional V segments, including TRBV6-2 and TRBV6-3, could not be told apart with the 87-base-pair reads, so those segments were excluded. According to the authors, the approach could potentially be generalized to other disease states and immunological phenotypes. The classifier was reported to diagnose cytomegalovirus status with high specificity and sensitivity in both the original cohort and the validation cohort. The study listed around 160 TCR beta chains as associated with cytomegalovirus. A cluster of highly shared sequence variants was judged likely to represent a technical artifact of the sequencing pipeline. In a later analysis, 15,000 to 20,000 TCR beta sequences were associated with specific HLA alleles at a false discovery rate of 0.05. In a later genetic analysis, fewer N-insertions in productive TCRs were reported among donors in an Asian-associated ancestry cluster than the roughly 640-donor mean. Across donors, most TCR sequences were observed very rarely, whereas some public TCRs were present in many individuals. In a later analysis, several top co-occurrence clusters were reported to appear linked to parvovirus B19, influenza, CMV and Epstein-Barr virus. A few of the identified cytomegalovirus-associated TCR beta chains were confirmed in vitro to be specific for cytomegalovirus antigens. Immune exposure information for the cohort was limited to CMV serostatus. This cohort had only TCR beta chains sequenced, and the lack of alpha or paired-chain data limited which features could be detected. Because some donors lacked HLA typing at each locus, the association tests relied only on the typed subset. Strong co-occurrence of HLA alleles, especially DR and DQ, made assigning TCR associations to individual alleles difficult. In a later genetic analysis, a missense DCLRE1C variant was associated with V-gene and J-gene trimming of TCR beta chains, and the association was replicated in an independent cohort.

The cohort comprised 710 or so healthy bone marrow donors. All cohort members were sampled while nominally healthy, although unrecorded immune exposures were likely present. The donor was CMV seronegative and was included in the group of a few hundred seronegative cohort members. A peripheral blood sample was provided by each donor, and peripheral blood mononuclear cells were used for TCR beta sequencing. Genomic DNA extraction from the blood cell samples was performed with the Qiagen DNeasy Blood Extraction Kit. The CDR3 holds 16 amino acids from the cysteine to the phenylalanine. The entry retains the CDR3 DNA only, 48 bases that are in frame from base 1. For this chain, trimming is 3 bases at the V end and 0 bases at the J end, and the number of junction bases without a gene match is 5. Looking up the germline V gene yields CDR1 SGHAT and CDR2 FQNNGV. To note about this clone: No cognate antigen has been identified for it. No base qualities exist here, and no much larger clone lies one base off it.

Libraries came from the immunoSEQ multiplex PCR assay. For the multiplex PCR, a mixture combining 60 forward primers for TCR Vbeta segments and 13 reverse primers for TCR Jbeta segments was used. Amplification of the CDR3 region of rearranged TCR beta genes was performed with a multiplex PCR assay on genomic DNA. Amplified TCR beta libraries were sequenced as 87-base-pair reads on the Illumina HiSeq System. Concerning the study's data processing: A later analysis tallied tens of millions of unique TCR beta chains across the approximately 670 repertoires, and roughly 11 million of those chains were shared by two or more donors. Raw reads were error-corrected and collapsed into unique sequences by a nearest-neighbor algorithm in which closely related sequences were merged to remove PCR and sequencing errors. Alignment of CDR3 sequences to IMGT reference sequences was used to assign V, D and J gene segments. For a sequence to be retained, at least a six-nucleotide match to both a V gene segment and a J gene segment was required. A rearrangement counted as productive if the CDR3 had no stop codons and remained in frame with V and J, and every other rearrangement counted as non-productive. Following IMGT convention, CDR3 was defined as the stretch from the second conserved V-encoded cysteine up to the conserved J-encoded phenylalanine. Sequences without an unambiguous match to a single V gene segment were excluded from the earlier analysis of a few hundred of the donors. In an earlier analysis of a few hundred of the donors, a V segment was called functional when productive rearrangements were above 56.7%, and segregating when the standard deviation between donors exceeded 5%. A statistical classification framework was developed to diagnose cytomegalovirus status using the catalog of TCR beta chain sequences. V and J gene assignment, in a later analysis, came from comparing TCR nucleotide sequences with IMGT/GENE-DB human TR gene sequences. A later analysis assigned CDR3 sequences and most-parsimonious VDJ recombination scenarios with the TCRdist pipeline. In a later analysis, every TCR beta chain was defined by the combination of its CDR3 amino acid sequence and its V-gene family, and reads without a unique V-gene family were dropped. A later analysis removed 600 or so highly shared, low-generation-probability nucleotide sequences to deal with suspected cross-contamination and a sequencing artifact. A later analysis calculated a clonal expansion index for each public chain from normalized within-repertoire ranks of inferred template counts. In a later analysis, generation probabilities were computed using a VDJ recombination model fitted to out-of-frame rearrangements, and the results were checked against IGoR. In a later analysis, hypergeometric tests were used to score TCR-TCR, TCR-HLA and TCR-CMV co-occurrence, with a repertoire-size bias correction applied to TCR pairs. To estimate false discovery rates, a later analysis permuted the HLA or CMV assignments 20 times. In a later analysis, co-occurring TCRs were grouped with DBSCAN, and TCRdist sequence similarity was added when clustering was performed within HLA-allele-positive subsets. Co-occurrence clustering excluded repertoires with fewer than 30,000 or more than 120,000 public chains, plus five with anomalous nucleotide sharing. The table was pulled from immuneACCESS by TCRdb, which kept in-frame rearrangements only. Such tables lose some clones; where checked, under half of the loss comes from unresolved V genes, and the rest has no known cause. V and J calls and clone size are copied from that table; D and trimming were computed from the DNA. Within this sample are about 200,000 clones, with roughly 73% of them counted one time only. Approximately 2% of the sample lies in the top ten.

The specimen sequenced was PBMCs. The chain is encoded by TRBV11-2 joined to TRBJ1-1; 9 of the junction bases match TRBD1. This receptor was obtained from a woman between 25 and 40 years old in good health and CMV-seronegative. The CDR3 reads CASSLSTGGVNTEAFF. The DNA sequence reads TGTGCCAGCAGCTTGAGTACAGGGGGCGTGAACACTGAAGCTTTCTTT. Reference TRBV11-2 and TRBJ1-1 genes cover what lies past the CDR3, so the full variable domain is EAGVAQSPRYKIIEKRQSVAFWCNPISGHATLYWYQQILGQGPKLLIQFQNNGVVDDSQLPKDRFSAERLKGVDSTLKIQPAKLEDSAVYLCASSLSTGGVNTEAFFGQGTRLTVV.